This TCR beta chain was captured in a study of blood T cell repertoires in COVID-19. The wider study: Samples representing acute and convalescent COVID-19 were sourced from the United States, Italy and Spain. Nucleic acid was either cDNA or gDNA, and it came from T cells, B-cell-depleted T cells, or PBMCs.

How the authors handled the data: The assay estimated nucleated cells by amplifying reference gene primers. Sequenced by immunoSEQ multiplex PCR; TCRdb stores in-frame clones only, minus some. D and trimming were read from the DNA, whereas the V and J calls and clone size are those reported in that table. The table has approximately 25,000 clones, about 91% seen once. V was shortened by 5 bases and J by 7 bases, with 14 bases between the two germline ends. The CDR3 has 14 amino acids. Germline-derived CDR1 and CDR2 are SGHAT and FQNNGV. Material: peripheral blood. This chain uses TRBV11-2 with TRBJ1-4; unclear D gene. This TCR was recovered from a man between 65 and 80 years old with active COVID-19. CDR3: CASSTVRGSEKLFF. As DNA, the CDR3 is TGTGCCAGCAGCACAGTCCGGGGAAGTGAAAAACTGTTTTTT. The whole variable domain, filled in from reference TRBV11-2 and TRBJ1-4, reads EAGVAQSPRYKIIEKRQSVAFWCNPISGHATLYWYQQILGQGPKLLIQFQNNGVVDDSQLPKDRFSAERLKGVDSTLKIQPAKLEDSAVYLCASSTVRGSEKLFFGSGTQLSVL.